What follows are 12 T cell receptor beta chains derived from one specimen sequenced in a study of control samples from healthy donors and cancer patients. Assay: immunoSEQ multiplex PCR; the TCRdb copy retains only in-frame clones and omits some. The table shows roughly 100,000 clones, with about 92% occurring only once. Sequencing input: blood. These receptor sequences come from a woman younger than 30 in good health.

The rearrangement links TRBV2 to TRBJ1-1; tentative D call: TRBD1 (6 bases). Germline assignment: CDR1 SNHLY and CDR2 FYNNEI. The CDR3 consists of 14 residues. Trimming took 6 bases from V and 0 from J, leaving 11 bases between them. The CDR3 protein is CASRRTVLNTEAFF. CDR3 nucleotides: TGTGCCAGCAGACGGACAGTTTTGAACACTGAAGCTTTCTTT.

CDR3 region: CASSNRWLVGYTF. The CDR3 DNA sequence: TGTGCCAGCAGCAATAGATGGTTGGTTGGCTACACCTTC. The chain employs TRBV21-1 and TRBJ1-2. TRBV21-1 is a pseudogene segment. CDR3 length: 13 amino acids.

V usage is TRBV3-1 (or the pseudogene TRBV3-2) and J usage is TRBJ1-1, with D unclear. The CDR3 loop spans 15 amino acids. V gave up 5 bases and J gave up 3 bases, with 16 bases separating them. Germline CDR1 and CDR2: LGHDT and YNNKEL (reference sequence). The CDR3 reads CASSSRGRVDTEAFF. The DNA of the CDR3 is TGTGCCAGCAGCTCCCGGGGAAGGGTGGACACTGAAGCTTTCTTT.

The V and J genes are TRBV21-1 and TRBJ1-4; the table's TRBD1 call for D was not verified on the DNA. TRBV21-1 has pseudogene status. The CDR3 runs 16 residues. Here the CDR3 DNA reads TGTGCCAGCAGCAAACGTCTCAGGGGGCGCGTAGAAAAACTGTTTTTT. Protein sequence: CASSKRLRGRVEKLFF.

V is TRBV5-8 and J is TRBJ1-1, with D maybe TRBD1 (5 bases). Germline loops: CDR1 SGHTS, CDR2 YDEGEE. V dropped 3 bases and J dropped 11 bases, with 17 bases sitting between them. The CDR3 has 13 residues. CDR3 residues: CASSWGPWGEAFF. In DNA, the CDR3 is TGTGCCAGCAGCTGGGGCCCGTGGGGTGAGGCTTTCTTT.

The V call is TRBV19, the J call TRBJ1-2; TRBD1 might be the D (5 bases). The CDR3 spans 15 residues. Germline CDR1 is LNHDA and CDR2 is SQIVND (reference sequence). The germline V and J ends were trimmed by 0 bases and 7 bases, with 15 bases remaining between them. Written as DNA, the CDR3 is TGTGCCAGTAGTATAGATCAAGGGGATCTCCTTGGCTACACCTTC. Its translation is CASSIDQGDLLGYTF.

The V and J genes are TRBV11-3 and TRBJ2-3; the D gene is possibly TRBD2 (6 bases). The V end lost 5 bases, the J end lost 2 bases, and 17 bases lay between the germline ends. The germline CDR1 and CDR2 sequences are SGHNT and YENEEA. The CDR3 covers 16 residues. CDR3 sequence reads: CASSPRGGLNTDTQYF. The CDR3 bases are TGTGCCAGCAGCCCTCGGGGAGGATTGAACACAGATACGCAGTATTTT. Complete variable domain (other parts from reference TRBV11-3 and TRBJ2-3): EAGVVQSPRYKIIEKKQPVAFWCNPISGHNTLYWYLQNLGQGPELLIRYENEEAVDDSQLPKDRFSAERLKGVDSTLKIQPAELGDSAVYLCASSPRGGLNTDTQYFGPGTRLTVL.

This clone came up once. The chain employs TRBV10-2 and TRBJ2-3; no reliable D call. The CDR3 loop spans 14 amino acids. V gave up 2 bases and J gave up 0 bases, with 6 bases separating them. Germline loops: CDR1 WSHSY, CDR2 SAAADI. CDR3 bases: TGCGCCAGCAGTGAGGTCCACAGCACAGATACGCAGTATTTT. Its protein is CASSEVHSTDTQYF.

This chain connects TRBV20-1 to TRBJ2-1; 10 nucleotides line up with TRBD1. This CDR3 is 18 amino acids long. V gave up 3 bases and J gave up 7 bases; unmatched junction bases: 18. CDR1 and CDR2 (germline): DFQATT, SNEGSKA (reference sequence). This CDR3 is CSASVGDRGSLAENEQFF. For the CDR3, the DNA is TGCAGTGCTAGTGTTGGGGACAGGGGCTCGCTAGCGGAAAATGAGCAGTTCTTC.

V gene TRBV10-3 combines with J gene TRBJ1-2, with D maybe TRBD1 (5 bases). The germline V and J ends were trimmed by 2 bases and 6 bases, with 16 bases remaining between them. CDR1 and CDR2 from the germline V gene are ENHRY and SYGVKD. CDR3 size: 15 residues. In DNA form, the CDR3 reads TGTGCCATCAGTGAGATGGGGGGGATCGTCGATGGCTACACCTTC. Its translation: CAISEMGGIVDGYTF.

Only a few counts were recorded for this clone. V and J are TRBV5-4 and TRBJ2-2; D is undetermined. This CDR3 spans 14 amino acids. Trimming cost V 1 base and J 4 bases, with 8 bases left between them. The germline gives CDR1 SGHNT, CDR2 YYREEE (reference sequence). The CDR3 loop reads CASSLRPITGELFF. DNA of the CDR3: TGTGCCAGCAGCTTGCGACCAATCACCGGGGAGCTGTTTTTT. Full variable domain (outside the CDR3, taken from reference TRBV5-4 and TRBJ2-2): ETGVTQSPTHLIKTRGQQVTLRCSSQSGHNTVSWYQQALGQGPQFIFQYYREEENGRGNFPPRFSGLQFPNYSSELNVNALELDDSALYLCASSLRPITGELFFGEGSRLTVL.

The chain combines TRBV2 with TRBJ1-6; 7 bases map to TRBD1. Germline V gene data show CDR1 as SNHLY and CDR2 as FYNNEI. The trim removed 4 bases at V and 7 bases at J, leaving 4 bases unmatched. The CDR3 contains 14 residues. The CDR3 region is CASSVNRGNSPLHF. The CDR3, as DNA: TGTGCCAGCAGTGTCAACAGGGGAAATTCACCCCTCCACTTT.